This section outlines one T cell receptor (beta chain) sequence together with its context. The protocol was immunoSEQ multiplex PCR, while the TCRdb copy is restricted to in-frame clones and leaves out a portion. The sample carries around 300,000 clones, 70% to 90% recorded once. The entry originates in a study of blood T cell repertoires in COVID-19. In the study overall: COVID-19 samples, acute and convalescent, were from the United States, Italy and Spain. PBMCs, B-cell-depleted T cells, or T cells provided the cDNA or gDNA that made up the material.

The germline CDR1 and CDR2 sequences are SNHLY and FYNNEI. Trimming stripped 1 base from V and 6 bases from J, with 14 bases between. This CDR3 has 15 residues. The sequence was obtained from a woman in her seventies with acute or convalescent COVID-19. The chain uses TRBV2 and TRBJ2-3; D remains ambiguous. The source material was peripheral blood. The CDR3 here is CASSEGRRISDTQYF. The CDR3, as DNA: TGTGCCAGCAGTGAAGGCCGCCGAATTAGCGATACGCAGTATTTT.